There are a few counts of the clone carrying this TCR beta chain. Its antigen is not identified. Sequence at one end of the junction differs from germline and may be a read error. Per the germline V gene, CDR1 is SNHLY and CDR2 is FYNNEI. There are 14 residues in the CDR3. These data belong to a study of response to subunit inactivated influenza vaccine. Study results and limitations: After each seasonal influenza vaccination, few new T cells are recruited, the authors suggested.

TCRdb re-analysed the RT-PCR reads in MiXCR, keeping a single row per CDR3 protein. The sample consists of about half a million distinct CDR3 sequences, about 25% of them appearing once. This chain uses TRBV2 with TRBJ2-5, with D possibly matching TRBD2 (7 bases). Sequences were derived from CD4+ T cells sorted from PBMCs, sampled around 5 days after vaccination. The TCR was taken from a man aged 50-59 years who received an inactivated influenza vaccine. CDR3 nucleotide sequence: TGTGCTAGCAGGGGAGGGACACTACAAGAGACCCAGTACTTC. Amino acid sequence: CASRGGTLQETQYF.